Included here is one T cell receptor beta chain sequence, with context. Its antigen is currently unknown. A junction boundary mismatches the germline segment, possibly from a read error. Each participant gave approximately 9.1 milliliters of peripheral blood. Amplification started from genomic DNA. Multiplex PCR with 30 forward and 13 reverse primers amplified the TCR beta CDR3. TCRdb re-analysed the multiplex PCR reads in MiXCR, keeping a single row per CDR3 protein. The sample consists of about 290,000 distinct CDR3 sequences, 47% of them appearing once. This record belongs to a study of type 1 and type 2 diabetes patients. Study-level background: Donors were type 1 diabetes, type 2 diabetes, or nondiabetic controls.

Germline V gene lookup returns CDR1 ENHRY and CDR2 SYGVKD. The CDR3 is made up of 16 amino acids. Study results and caveats: With limited T2D and control samples, some T1D-only expanded clones may not be T1D-specific.

The sequence was collected from a man aged 18 to 30 with type 2 diabetes. Specimen: peripheral blood mononuclear cells (PBMCs). The rearrangement joins TRBV10-3 to TRBJ2-7; D remains ambiguous. In DNA, the CDR3 is TGTGCCAGCAGTGAAGGTTGGACGTCAAACTCCTACGAGCAGTACTTC. Protein: CASSEGWTSNSYEQYF.